The entry below gives a single T cell receptor beta chain sequence along with its context. What it binds is not known. The authors sorted CD4+ naive, central memory, regulatory and stem cell-like memory cells via CD45RO/CCR7/CD25/CD127/CD95/CD27. Isolated RNA was reverse transcribed in full, so expressed TCRB transcripts were sequenced. Assay used: immunoSEQ multiplex PCR; TCRdb lists only in-frame clones, some missing. The sample shows some 360,000 clones, around a fifth of them seen only once. The data originate from a study of beta chain features in type 1 diabetes. Study conclusions and caveats: TCRB repertoires of naive, central memory and Treg cells appeared more similar among patients than among healthy donors. The study left unresolved whether HLA type influences TCRB rearrangement.

The V gene lost 0 bases and the J gene lost 1 base, with 13 bases spanning the gap. The CDR3 runs to 17 residues. Germline V gene sequence: CDR1 MGHRA, CDR2 YSYEKL. The sequence derives from a young woman in good health. The specimen sequenced was naive CD4+ T cells from blood. The chain joins TRBV4-1 to TRBJ1-5, with D uncertain. CDR3 region: CASSQDPPRGSNQPQHF. In DNA form, the CDR3 reads TGCGCCAGCAGCCAAGACCCACCGCGGGGAAGCAATCAGCCCCAGCATTTT.